Ten or more counts support the clone carrying this T cell receptor (beta chain). The data are from a study of blood T cell repertoires in COVID-19. Germline CDR1 KGHSH, CDR2 LQKENI. This CDR3 contains 17 residues. The germline V and J ends were trimmed by 3 bases and 1 base, with 19 bases remaining between them. The data were produced by immunoSEQ multiplex PCR, yet TCRdb's version contains in-frame clones alone and is incomplete. Of 95,000 to 150,000 clones in the sample, around 81% were seen once. This clonotype was sampled from a man aged 30 to 39 with COVID-19, enrolled during active disease. J is TRBJ2-7 and V is TRBV18; TRBD2 is a possible D gene (5 bases). The sequenced material came from peripheral blood. The CDR3 DNA reads as TGTGCCAGCTCACCGGTCGTGCGGGCACCGAATTCCTACGAGCAGTACTTC. It encodes CASSPVVRAPNSYEQYF.